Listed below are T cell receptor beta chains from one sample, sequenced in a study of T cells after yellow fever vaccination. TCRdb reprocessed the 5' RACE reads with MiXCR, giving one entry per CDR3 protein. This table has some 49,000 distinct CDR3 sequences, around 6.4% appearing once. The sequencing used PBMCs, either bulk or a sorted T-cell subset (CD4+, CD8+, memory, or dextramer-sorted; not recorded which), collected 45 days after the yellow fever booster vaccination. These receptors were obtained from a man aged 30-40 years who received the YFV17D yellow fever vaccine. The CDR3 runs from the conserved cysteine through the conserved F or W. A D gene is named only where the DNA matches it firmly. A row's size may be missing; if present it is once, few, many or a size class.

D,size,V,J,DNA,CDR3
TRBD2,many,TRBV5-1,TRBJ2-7,TGCGCCAGCAGCTTGGCGGCTAGCGGGAGCTACGAGCAGTACTTC,CASSLAASGSYEQYF
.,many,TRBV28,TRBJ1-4,TGTGCCAGCCGACACCCCGGGGGGGATGAAAAACTGTTTTTT,CASRHPGGDEKLFF
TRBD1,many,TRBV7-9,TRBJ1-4,TGTGCCAGCAGCCGCGACAGGGGTCAGGGTGAAAAACTGTTTTTT,CASSRDRGQGEKLFF
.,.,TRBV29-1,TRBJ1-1,TGCAGCGGATGCAGGGACTTGCGCACTGAAGCTTTCTTT,CSGCRDLRTEAFF
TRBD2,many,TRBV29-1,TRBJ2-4,TGCAGCGTTGTGCTAGCGGGAATTGGCATTCAGTACTTC,CSVVLAGIGIQYF
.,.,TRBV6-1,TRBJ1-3,TGTGCCTCGGGTTCAGGGTTTGGAAACACCATATATTTT,CASGSGFGNTIYF
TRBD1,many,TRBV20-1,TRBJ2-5,TGCAGTGCAACTGGACAGGACGAACGGGAGACCCAGTACTTC,CSATGQDERETQYF
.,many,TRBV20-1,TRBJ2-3,TGCAGTGCTATCCAACTCCGGACAGATACGCAGTATTTT,CSAIQLRTDTQYF
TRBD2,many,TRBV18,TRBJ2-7,TGTGCCAGCTCACCATCCATGGGAGGGGAGCAGTACTTC,CASSPSMGGEQYF
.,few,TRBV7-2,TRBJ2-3,TGTGCCAGCAGCTTTCGAACAGATACGCAGTATTTT,CASSFRTDTQYF